These 22 T cell receptor beta chains share one sample of origin, sequenced in a study of CD8+ T cells in alopecia areata (dated by TCRdb to about 2018). Library preparation used the immunoSEQ multiplex PCR assay. RNA was extracted from all samples and reverse transcribed into cDNA as template for TCR sequencing. TCRdb took over this immuneACCESS table, retaining in-frame rearrangements with V and J assigned. Such tables are incomplete; in checked studies, under half of the missing clones stem from an unresolved V gene, and the remainder is unexplained. In this sample the table shows more than 90,000 clones, and no singletons are among them. Around a fifth of the sample belongs to the ten largest clones. The sequenced material came from lesional skin. All receptors come from a C3H/HeJ mouse with alopecia areata. The strain carries MHC haplotype H2-k.

This clone appeared a few times. Mouse names are used for the genes. CDR3 DNA, as far as it was read: TGTGCCAGCACCGCCGGGACAGGGGGTGCT. It codes for CASTAGTGGA. The entire CDR3 protein is CASTAGTGGAEQFF. This chain links TRBV19 with TRBJ2-1, with 11 bases aligning to TRBD1. The read ends 4 residues shy of where the CDR3 ends; the end is completed using the germline J gene. The length of the CDR3 is 14 residues. Germline V lookup: CDR1 FNHDT, CDR2 SITEND (reference sequence). Trimming at V came to 6 bases and at J to 6 bases, leaving 5 bases not matched to a gene.

On this clone: Germline and genes here are mouse. Sequencing ends 4 residues short of the CDR3 end; the germline J gene provides the rest. The chain recombines TRBV13-3 with TRBJ2-1, with D maybe TRBD2 (7 bases). The CDR3 extends over 15 amino acids. Germline V gene sequence: CDR1 NNHDY, CDR2 SYVADS. V was trimmed by 5 bases and J by 1 base, leaving 13 bases between them. The CDR3 bases that were read are TGTGCCAGCAGCCTCCGGGGGGCGAACTATGCT. Translating it yields CASSLRGANYA. The entire CDR3 is CASSLRGANYAEQFF.

This clone was found a few times. Any gene name here is a mouse gene name. The sequenced fragment ends 4 residues before the CDR3 boundary, so the rest is inferred from the germline J gene. The chain recombines TRBV17 with TRBJ2-7; 9 bases line up with TRBD2. Germline CDR1 is MNHDT and CDR2 is YYDKIL. The CDR3 has 15 residues. The CDR3 region is CASSRDPLGGYEQYF. The CDR3 bases that were read are TGTGCTAGCAGTAGAGATCCCCTGGGGGGGTAT.

As concerns this clone: Mouse germline and gene names are used. From the germline J gene comes the end of the CDR3, since the read stops 4 residues before it. The rearrangement joins TRBV1 to TRBJ1-4; 9 bases map to TRBD1. Germline-derived CDR1 and CDR2 are NSQYPW and LRSPGD (reference sequence). V lost 4 bases and J lost 4; bases outside the gene matches: 4. The CDR3 is 15 amino acids. The DNA read from the CDR3 is TGCACCTGCAGTGACAGGGGGCGCGGCAACGAA. It translates to CTCSDRGRGNE. The full CDR3 protein is CTCSDRGRGNERLFF.

Of note for this clone: TCRdb's protein and the DNA translation differ at residue 13; the protein here comes from the DNA. Genes and germline come from the mouse. The observed sequence ends 3 residues before the CDR3 terminus, with the missing tail filled in from the germline J gene. The chain is built from TRBV1 and TRBJ1-6, with D perhaps matching TRBD1 (5 bases). TRBJ1-6 is noted as an ORF with a role that remains uncertain. This CDR3 comprises 16 residues. Trimming took 3 bases from V and 0 from J, leaving 9 bases between them. CDR1 is NSQYPW and CDR2 is LRSPGD in the germline V gene (reference sequence). CDR3 DNA, as far as it was read: TGCACCTGCAGTGCCCGGGGGGGTTCCTATAATTCGCCC. Encoded protein: CTCSARGGSYNSP. The CDR3 reads in full as CTCSARGGSYNSPLYF.

To note about this clone: All gene names here are mouse names. The CDR3 end falls 4 residues outside the read, so it is completed with the germline J gene. This chain connects TRBV1 to TRBJ2-2, with TRBD2 as a possible D gene (5 bases). CDR1 is NSQYPW, CDR2 LRSPGD, per germline (reference sequence). This CDR3 spans 16 amino acids. Trimming removed 0 bases from V and 1 base from J, with 9 bases in between. The part of the CDR3 DNA that was read is TGCACCTGCAGTGCAGATTGGGGTAGAAACACCGGG. It is translated as CTCSADWGRNTG. The CDR3 as a whole reads CTCSADWGRNTGQLYF.

With respect to this clone: Mouse germline and gene names are used. The CDR3 DNA, read in part, is TGTGCCAGCAGGCCGACTGGGGGGGCCTTTGCT. Its translation is CASRPTGGAFA. The full CDR3 protein is CASRPTGGAFAEQFF. This sequence joins TRBV19 and TRBJ2-1; TRBD2 aligns across 12 bases. The read comes to an end 4 residues before the CDR3 does, leaving the germline J gene to fill in the end. CDR3 length: 15 amino acids. Germline values: CDR1 FNHDT, CDR2 SITEND (reference sequence). The trim removed 5 bases at V and 6 bases at J, leaving 6 bases unmatched. Supplemented by reference TRBV19 and TRBJ2-1, the full variable domain reads GGIITQTPKFLIGQEGQKLTLKCQQNFNHDTMYWYRQDSGKGLRLIYYSITENDLQKGDLSEGYDASREKKSSFSLTVTSAQKNEMAVFLCASRPTGGAFAEQFFGPGTRLTVL.

This clone was detected many times. The genes and germline here are from mouse. The read terminates 4 residues before the CDR3 end, so the remaining end is supplied by the germline J gene. The chain couples TRBV13-3 to TRBJ2-7; TRBD2 matches 7 bases. Germline values: CDR1 NNHDY, CDR2 SYVADS. The ends lost 2 bases at V and 0 bases at J; junction bases unmatched: 5. CDR3 size: 15 residues. CDR3 loop: CASSDPGLSSYEQYF. Incomplete CDR3 DNA: TGTGCCAGCAGTGACCCGGGACTGAGCTCCTAT.

This clone appeared a few times. Gene names are the mouse ones. The sequenced fragment ends 4 residues before the CDR3 boundary, so the rest is inferred from the germline J gene. The chain carries TRBV12-1 and TRBJ2-7; perhaps TRBD2 as D (6 bases). The CDR3 runs to 15 residues. Germline V gene lookup returns CDR1 SGHSN and CDR2 HYEKVE. V was pared by 2 bases and J by 0 bases, with 13 bases between. CDR3 region: CASSPLGSSSYEQYF. CDR3 bases read: TGTGCCAGCTCTCCTCTGGGGTCCAGCTCCTAT.

This clone showed up just a few times. All gene names here are mouse names. Read coverage stops 4 residues before the CDR3 terminus; the germline J gene supplies the remainder. This chain joins TRBV12-1 and TRBJ1-2; 8 bases agree with TRBD1. The CDR3 totals 14 residues. The germline gives CDR1 SGHSN, CDR2 HYEKVE. V lost 0 bases, J lost 4 bases, and 3 bases stayed unmatched. The CDR3 loop is CASSLGTGVSDYTF. Incomplete CDR3 DNA: TGTGCCAGCTCTCTCGGGACAGGCGTCTCC. Full variable domain (outside the CDR3, taken from reference TRBV12-1 and TRBJ1-2): DSGVVQSPRHIIKEKGGRSVLTCIPISGHSNVVWYQQTLGKELKFLIQHYEKVERDKGFLPSRFSVQQFDDYHSEMNMSALELEDSAMYFCASSLGTGVSDYTFGSGTRLLVI.

Comments on this clone: Germline and genes here are mouse. The sequenced fragment ends 4 residues before the CDR3 boundary, so the rest is inferred from the germline J gene. The chain is built from TRBV13-1 and TRBJ1-1; D is unclear. CDR3 length: 13 residues. Germline values: CDR1 NSHNY, CDR2 SYGAGN. The part of the CDR3 DNA that was read is TGTGCCAGCAGTGATCCAGGAGAATTA. As protein: CASSDPGEL. The CDR3 as a whole reads CASSDPGELEVFF.

For this clone: All gene names here are mouse names. CDR3 DNA (partial): TGTGCCAGCAGTTCGACTGGGGGGTCTAGTGCAGAA. Its translation is CASSSTGGSSAE. In full, the CDR3 reads CASSSTGGSSAETLYF. The chain is built from TRBV13-3 and TRBJ2-3, with 10 bases identical to TRBD2. The read ends 4 residues early relative to the CDR3; the germline J gene fills the gap. J was trimmed by 0 bases and V by 4 bases; bases with no gene match: 5. The germline gives CDR1 NNHDY, CDR2 SYVADS. This CDR3 spans 16 amino acids.

The sample holds a few counts of this clone. Each gene name is a mouse one. Read sequence stops 4 residues before the CDR3 end, and the germline J gene provides the missing end. The J gene is TRBJ2-5, the V gene TRBV13-3; 12 bases match TRBD1. The CDR3 length is 15 residues. CDR1 is NNHDY and CDR2 is SYVADS in the germline V gene. Incomplete CDR3 DNA: TGTGCCAGCAGTACCGGGACAGGGGGCTTTGAC. This sequence encodes CASSTGTGGFD. Given in full, the CDR3 is CASSTGTGGFDTQYF.

This clone was found a few times. The protein listed by TCRdb differs at residue 11 from the translated DNA, so the DNA translation is shown. The genes are named according to mouse. CDR3 DNA (partial): TGTGCCAGCAGTGGACAGGGGGCGAATTCGCCC. Encoded protein: CASSGQGANSP. The entire CDR3 is CASSGQGANSPLYF. The rearrangement joins TRBV13-1 to TRBJ1-6; 10 bases fit TRBD1. The read finishes 3 residues shy of the CDR3 end, and the germline J gene is used to complete it. TRBJ1-6 belongs to the ORF category, with a function that is uncertain. With V trimmed by 3 bases and J by 7 bases, 1 base remained unmatched. The V gene's germline CDR1 is NSHNY and CDR2 SYGAGN. The length of the CDR3 is 14 residues.

This clone turned up a few times. The germline and genes are mouse ones. The read ends 4 residues before the CDR3 terminus; that terminus is restored from the germline J gene. The V and J genes are TRBV13-3 and TRBJ1-4; 11 bases match TRBD1. Per germline, CDR1 NNHDY and CDR2 SYVADS. The CDR3 is 15 amino acids. The CDR3 here is CASSEDRGRVERLFF. CDR3 DNA (partial): TGTGCCAGCAGTGAGGACAGGGGGCGCGTCGAA.

Notes on this clone: Gene names are mouse gene names. The read gets to within 4 residues of the CDR3 end, and the germline J gene fills in the rest. V usage is TRBV14 and J usage is TRBJ1-1, with D perhaps TRBD1 (6 bases). This CDR3 spans 11 amino acids. The germline CDR1 and CDR2 sequences are SGHDT and FRDEAV. V lost 10 bases and J lost 1, with 8 bases in between. CDR3 DNA, as far as it was read: TGTGCCTACAGGGAAAACACA. It yields the protein CAYRENT. The full CDR3 protein is CAYRENTEVFF.

Concerning this clone itself: Genes and germline are mouse. Read data end 4 residues before the CDR3 end; the end is taken from the germline J gene. This chain joins TRBV13-1 and TRBJ2-7; 7 bases line up with TRBD1. In germline, CDR1 is NSHNY, CDR2 SYGAGN. This CDR3 comprises 13 residues. The part of the CDR3 DNA that was read is TGTGCCAGCAGTGATGCCACAGGGGAT. Protein product: CASSDATGD. The CDR3 reads in full as CASSDATGDEQYF.

In this sample, this clone turned up many times. Gene names are mouse gene names. Read coverage stops 4 residues before the CDR3 terminus; the germline J gene supplies the remainder. The chain carries TRBV19 and TRBJ2-7; TRBD2 might be the D (6 bases). The CDR3 contains 14 residues. The germline CDR1 and CDR2 sequences are FNHDT and SITEND (reference sequence). Trimming removed 2 bases at V and 0 bases at J, with 9 bases between. The CDR3 is CASSIRTVSYEQYF. Incomplete CDR3 DNA: TGTGCCAGCAGTATTCGGACTGTCTCCTAT.

As concerns this clone: The protein in this entry is translated from the DNA; at residue 13 it differs from the protein listed in TCRdb. Genes and germline come from the mouse. The read falls 3 residues short of the CDR3 end, and the missing part is taken from the germline J gene. Other DNA sequences from this sample encode an identical CDR3 as well. The chain couples TRBV13-3 to TRBJ1-3; TRBD1 agrees at 9 bases. Trimming took 4 bases from V and 0 from J; bases not matched to a gene: 5. The CDR3 contains 16 residues. CDR1 NNHDY and CDR2 SYVADS come from the germline V gene. CDR3 residues: CASSPPGQGSGNTLYF. The DNA read from the CDR3 is TGTGCCAGCAGTCCTCCGGGACAGGGTTCTGGAAATACG.

Concerning this clone itself: Gene labels here are mouse ones. The read comes to an end 4 residues before the CDR3 does, leaving the germline J gene to fill in the end. The chain is built from TRBV13-3 and TRBJ2-2; TRBD1 agrees at 9 bases. V lost 0 bases and J lost 6; bases outside the gene matches: 3. The CDR3 has 15 residues. Germline V gene sequence: CDR1 NNHDY, CDR2 SYVADS. CDR3 sequence reads: CASSDARQGAGQLYF. CDR3 bases read: TGTGCCAGCAGTGATGCGAGACAGGGGGCCGGG.

Comments on this clone: Gene names denote mouse genes. The CDR3 DNA, read in part, is TGTGCCAGCAGTGACGACAGTTCCAACGAA. Translation: CASSDDSSNE. The entire CDR3 is CASSDDSSNERLFF. The chain uses TRBV13-1 and TRBJ1-4, with a possible D match to TRBD1 (5 bases). Read sequence stops 4 residues before the CDR3 end, and the germline J gene provides the missing end. This CDR3 contains 14 residues. Trimming took off 2 bases at V and 1 base at J, with 6 bases between the two ends. Germline values: CDR1 NSHNY, CDR2 SYGAGN.

This clone showed up just a few times. Gene names follow the mouse nomenclature. The CDR3 reads CASSDPGEGFYEQYF. The CDR3 DNA, read in part, is TGTGCCAGCAGTGATCCAGGGGAAGGATTCTAT. This chain uses TRBV13-3 with TRBJ2-7; D is perhaps TRBD1 (6 bases). From the germline J gene comes the end of the CDR3, since the read stops 4 residues before it. This CDR3 is built from 15 residues. Between the trimmed V and J ends, which lost 1 base and 3 bases, there was a span of 14 bases. Germline V gene lookup returns CDR1 NNHDY and CDR2 SYVADS.